One and the same sample provided the 18 T cell receptor beta chains below, sequenced in a study of OX40 agonist ivuxolimab in advanced cancers. Sequencing was performed with immunoSEQ multiplex PCR; in TCRdb, only in-frame clones are kept and a portion is missing. The sample includes under 85,000 clones, over 90% of them seen just once. The material was CD4+ or CD8+ T cells sorted from blood, obtained in a trial of the OX40 agonist ivuxolimab. The receptors were sampled from an adult with an advanced solid tumor such as melanoma, head and neck, liver or kidney cancer.

The chain uses TRBV19 and TRBJ1-6; unclear D gene. Trimming removed 4 bases at V and 7 bases at J, with 8 bases between. The CDR3 loop spans 13 amino acids. Germline CDR1 reads LNHDA; CDR2 reads SQIVND (reference sequence). The CDR3 DNA reads TGTGCCAGTAGTAGCAAGAAGAATTCACCCCTCCACTTT. It codes for CASSSKKNSPLHF.

This clone occurred once. The J gene is TRBJ2-5, the V gene TRBV5-6; 9 bases are shared with TRBD2. Germline CDR1 and CDR2: SGHDT and YYEEEE. CDR3 size: 16 residues. The junction had 8 bases not matched to a gene; V was cut back by 2 bases and J by 3 bases. CDR3 amino acids: CASSFPTSGYEETQYF. The CDR3 nucleotides are TGTGCCAGCAGCTTCCCGACTAGCGGTTATGAAGAGACCCAGTACTTC.

V and J are TRBV19 and TRBJ1-1; perhaps TRBD1 as D (5 bases). CDR3 size: 17 residues. The V gene's germline CDR1 is LNHDA and CDR2 SQIVND (reference sequence). Deletions cut 2 bases from V and 0 bases from J, with 16 bases between. In DNA, the CDR3 is TGTGCCAGTAGTATACCCCGGGAGGGACCTATGAACACTGAAGCTTTCTTT. Residues: CASSIPREGPMNTEAFF. Complete variable domain (other parts from reference TRBV19 and TRBJ1-1): DGGITQSPKYLFRKEGQNVTLSCEQNLNHDAMYWYRQDPGQGLRLIYYSQIVNDFQKGDIAEGYSVSREKKESFPLTVTSAQKNPTAFYLCASSIPREGPMNTEAFFGQGTRLTVV.

This sequence joins TRBV19 and TRBJ2-1; 8 bases are a match to TRBD2. With V trimmed by 4 bases and J by 4 bases, 6 bases remained unmatched. Germline V gene sequence: CDR1 LNHDA, CDR2 SQIVND (reference sequence). The CDR3 sequence is 15 residues long. The CDR3 sequence: CASSRPAGVYNEQFF. Written as DNA, the CDR3 is TGTGCCAGTAGTAGACCAGCGGGAGTATACAATGAGCAGTTCTTC. The variable domain in full, completed from reference TRBV19 and TRBJ2-1, reads DGGITQSPKYLFRKEGQNVTLSCEQNLNHDAMYWYRQDPGQGLRLIYYSQIVNDFQKGDIAEGYSVSREKKESFPLTVTSAQKNPTAFYLCASSRPAGVYNEQFFGPGTRLTVL.

V gene TRBV27 combines with J gene TRBJ1-1; D ambiguous. Germline assignment: CDR1 MNHEY and CDR2 SMNVEV (reference sequence). V was shortened by 2 bases and J by 3 bases, with 7 bases between the two germline ends. The CDR3 spans 13 residues. This chain's CDR3 is CASSLGPYTEAFF. The CDR3, as DNA: TGTGCCAGCAGTTTAGGCCCTTACACTGAAGCTTTCTTT.

The rearrangement links TRBV7-2 to TRBJ1-4; D gene uncertain. Trimming took off 1 base at V and 8 bases at J, with 11 bases between the two ends. The CDR3 is made up of 14 amino acids. Germline lookup yields CDR1 SGHTA and CDR2 FQGNSA. The CDR3 reads CASSLDYWEEKLFF. The CDR3 coding sequence is TGTGCCAGCAGCTTAGATTACTGGGAGGAAAAACTGTTTTTT. The complete variable domain, with remaining parts taken from reference TRBV7-2 and TRBJ1-4, reads GAGVSQSPSNKVTEKGKDVELRCDPISGHTALYWYRQSLGQGLEFLIYFQGNSAPDKSGLPSDRFSAERTGGSVSTLTIQRTQQEDSAVYLCASSLDYWEEKLFFGSGTQLSVL.

The V call is TRBV9, the J call TRBJ2-7; D gene unclear. The V end was cut by 2 bases, the J end by 2 bases, with 8 bases between. The CDR3 is made up of 13 amino acids. CDR1 and CDR2 (germline): SGDLS, YYNGEE. Here the CDR3 DNA reads TGTGCCAGCAGCGTCGGCTCGGCCTACGAGCAGTACTTC. This encodes CASSVGSAYEQYF.

The chain couples TRBV11-2 to TRBJ2-7, with 9 bases fitting TRBD1. Germline CDR1 reads SGHAT; CDR2 reads FQNNGV. The CDR3 covers 14 residues. V shed 6 bases, J shed 4 bases, and the junction held 7 bases outside the gene matches. The CDR3 DNA reads TGTGCCAGCAGGGAAACCGGGACAGGGTACGAGCAGTACTTC. This codes for CASRETGTGYEQYF.

V and J are TRBV2 and TRBJ2-2, with D maybe TRBD2 (5 bases). This CDR3 contains 13 residues. Germline V gives CDR1 SNHLY, CDR2 FYNNEI. The V and J ends lost 6 bases and 4 bases respectively, with 9 bases between them. In DNA form, the CDR3 reads TGTGCCAGCAGACAGCGGAGCACCGGGGAGCTGTTTTTT. Translated, it gives CASRQRSTGELFF.

V gene TRBV27 combines with J gene TRBJ1-1; D perhaps matches TRBD1 (6 bases). Trimming removed 4 bases at V and 2 bases at J, with 14 bases between. The length of the CDR3 is 15 residues. Germline CDR1 is MNHEY and CDR2 is SMNVEV (reference sequence). CDR3 sequence (DNA): TGTGCCAGCAGTTATTCGCCGACAGGCAACACTGAAGCTTTCTTT. The encoded protein is CASSYSPTGNTEAFF.

A single count supports this clone. This chain links TRBV30 with TRBJ1-2, with D possibly TRBD1 on 5 matching bases. Germline V lookup: CDR1 GTSNPN, CDR2 SVGIG (reference sequence). There are 12 residues in the CDR3. V was pared by 0 bases and J by 3 bases, with 5 bases between. CDR3 loop: CAWSVGDYGYTF. DNA for the CDR3: TGTGCCTGGAGTGTAGGGGACTATGGCTACACCTTC.

This clone turned up a few times. The V gene is TRBV13, the J gene TRBJ1-6; a weak D match, TRBD1 (5 bases). Between the trimmed V and J ends, which lost 3 bases and 10 bases, there was a span of 13 bases. The CDR3 has 14 residues. Germline V gene lookup returns CDR1 PRHDT and CDR2 FYEKMQ (reference sequence). The CDR3 protein is CASSFSQGDSPLHF. The CDR3 coding sequence is TGTGCCAGCAGCTTTTCTCAAGGGGACTCACCCCTCCACTTT.

This chain joins TRBV5-4 and TRBJ1-2; D ambiguous. CDR1 is SGHNT, CDR2 YYREEE, per germline (reference sequence). The CDR3 sequence is 13 residues long. Trimming stripped 1 base from V and 9 bases from J, with 13 bases between. The CDR3 nucleotides read TGTGCCAGCAGCTTGATACTGGGATCCCGCTACACCTTC. Amino acids: CASSLILGSRYTF.

The chain is built from TRBV15 and TRBJ2-2; tentative D call: TRBD1 (5 bases). The CDR3 extends over 14 amino acids. Per germline, CDR1 LNHNV and CDR2 YYDKDF (reference sequence). Trimming shortened V by 3 bases and J by 3 bases, and 8 bases separated the two germline ends. CDR3 nucleotides: TGTGCCACCAGCAGGGGGCCGGACACCGGGGAGCTGTTTTTT. Amino acid sequence: CATSRGPDTGELFF.

This clone is judged medium-sized. The rearrangement links TRBV30 to TRBJ1-2; no clear D gene. Germline assignment: CDR1 GTSNPN and CDR2 SVGIG (reference sequence). V was trimmed by 0 bases and J by 6 bases, leaving 11 bases between them. The CDR3 is made up of 13 amino acids. The CDR3 region has the DNA TGTGCCTGGAGTGTAATCTTAGGTCATGGCTACACCTTC. It is translated as CAWSVILGHGYTF.

Here the CDR3 DNA reads TGTGCCAGCAGTGACAGGGGGCGGCGAAGCAATCAGCCCCAGCATTTT. Amino acids: CASSDRGRRSNQPQHF. The chain carries TRBV6-1 and TRBJ1-5; TRBD1 matches at 8 bases. From germline, CDR1 is MNHNS and CDR2 SASEGT. Trimming at V came to 3 bases and at J to 1 base, leaving 5 bases not matched to a gene. The CDR3 is 16 amino acids.

The J gene is TRBJ2-3, the V gene TRBV5-4, with D maybe TRBD2 (7 bases). This CDR3 is 15 amino acids long. Germline V lookup: CDR1 SGHNT, CDR2 YYREEE (reference sequence). V lost 4 bases and J lost 4, with 16 bases in between. Here the CDR3 reads CASSPEGGRADTQYF. The DNA for the CDR3 is TGTGCCAGCAGCCCAGAGGGGGGGCGGGCAGATACGCAGTATTTT.

The chain couples TRBV5-5 to TRBJ2-2; the D gene is possibly TRBD2 (5 bases). Germline V gene sequence: CDR1 SGHKS, CDR2 YYEKEE (reference sequence). The ends were cut back, 1 base at V and 5 bases at J, with 21 bases in the middle. The CDR3 consists of 18 residues. DNA for the CDR3: TGTGCCAGCAGCTTGAGGGCTCCGGGCCCCCGAGGGACCGGGGAGCTGTTTTTT. Amino acids: CASSLRAPGPRGTGELFF.